These 8 T cell receptor beta chains share one sample of origin, sequenced in a study of blood T cell repertoires in COVID-19. The method was immunoSEQ multiplex PCR; TCRdb's version includes in-frame clones alone and lacks a portion of them. Of approximately 220,000 clones listed, approximately 90% are singletons. The specimen was PBMCs or T cells enriched from blood (not recorded which). These TCRs come from a man aged 25-45 years who had recovered from COVID-19.

The chain carries TRBV14 and TRBJ2-1; 13 nucleotides align to TRBD2. Trimming at V came to 1 base and at J to 8 bases, leaving 14 bases not matched to a gene. The length of the CDR3 is 19 residues. Per the germline V gene, CDR1 is SGHDN and CDR2 is FVKESK. CDR3 in DNA: TGTGCCAGCAGCCAAGTTTCCTGGACTAGCGGGAGAATGAATTATGAGCAGTTCTTC. Translating it yields CASSQVSWTSGRMNYEQFF.

The genes are TRBV19 and TRBJ1-1; D call uncertain. Germline V CDR1 and CDR2: LNHDA, SQIVND (reference sequence). The CDR3 is 12 amino acids. Between the trimmed V and J ends, which lost 3 bases and 5 bases, there was a span of 7 bases. CDR3 nucleotide sequence: TGTGCCAGTAGTATCGCGGGAACTGAAGCTTTCTTT. Amino acid sequence: CASSIAGTEAFF.

This clone was seen only once. The chain is built from TRBV18 and TRBJ2-1, with 12 bases that match TRBD2. The CDR3 covers 15 residues. The trim removed 1 base at V and 7 bases at J, leaving 2 bases unmatched. Germline CDR1 KGHSH, CDR2 LQKENI. CDR3 DNA sequence: TGTGCCAGCTCACCACAAGGGACTAGCGGGAATGAGCAGTTCTTC. Encoded protein: CASSPQGTSGNEQFF.

The chain has TRBV30 and TRBJ1-2, with a possible D match to TRBD1 (5 bases). V was pared by 8 bases and J by 7 bases, with 20 bases between. CDR3 size: 13 residues. Germline V gene data show CDR1 as GTSNPN and CDR2 as SVGIG (reference sequence). The CDR3 spells CAGGGGGEGGYTF. CDR3 coding DNA: TGTGCCGGCGGGGGTGGGGGTGAGGGTGGCTACACCTTC.

The genes are TRBV9 and TRBJ2-3, with unresolved D. The CDR3 runs to 16 residues. Germline CDR1 reads SGDLS; CDR2 reads YYNGEE. V lost 0 bases and J 2 bases, leaving 13 bases between the germline ends. The CDR3 DNA sequence: TGTGCCAGCAGCGTAGAGTGGTGGCAGGCCACAGATACGCAGTATTTT. The encoded protein is CASSVEWWQATDTQYF. Full variable domain (missing parts from reference TRBV9 and TRBJ2-3): DSGVTQTPKHLITATGQRVTLRCSPRSGDLSVYWYQQSLDQGLQFLIQYYNGEERAKGNILERFSAQQFPDLHSELNLSSLELGDSALYFCASSVEWWQATDTQYFGPGTRLTVL.

This rearrangement joins TRBV7-9 to TRBJ2-2; weak D call: TRBD1 (5 bases). The CDR3 spans 16 residues. Trimming pared 6 bases from V and 2 bases from J, leaving 16 bases between. Germline V gene lookup returns CDR1 SEHNR and CDR2 FQNEAQ (reference sequence). In nucleotides, the CDR3 is TGTGCCAGCAGTCACAGGCGGCGCGGAAACACCGGGGAGCTGTTTTTT. Translated: CASSHRRRGNTGELFF.

V usage is TRBV28 and J usage is TRBJ2-4; the match to TRBD2 covers 8 bases. The CDR3 runs 15 residues. Per the germline V gene, CDR1 is MDHEN and CDR2 is SYDVKM. J gave up 6 bases and V 3 bases, and 7 bases lay outside the gene matches. CDR3 DNA sequence: TGTGCCAGCAGTTTGCTAGGCGCGGGAGGAAACATTCAGTACTTC. Translated, it gives CASSLLGAGGNIQYF.

CDR3 protein: CASSSPLGQGQETQYF. The CDR3 DNA is TGTGCCAGCAGTTCCCCTTTGGGACAGGGTCAAGAGACCCAGTACTTC. This chain links TRBV6-2 or TRBV6-3 with TRBJ2-5; 9 bases are a match to TRBD1. CDR1 is MNHEY, CDR2 SVGEGT, per germline. V lost 4 bases to trimming and J lost 2 bases; unmatched junction nucleotides: 8. The CDR3 length is 16 residues.